The 26 T cell receptor beta chains in this list originate from one sample, sequenced in a study of blood T cell repertoires in COVID-19. Clones were read by immunoSEQ multiplex PCR, and TCRdb kept only the in-frame ones, dropping some. The table shows 300,000 to 400,000 clones, with 70% to 90% occurring only once. Sequencing input: PBMCs or T cells enriched from blood (not recorded which). Receptor source: a woman younger than 35 who had recovered from COVID-19.

This clone has only one observation. The chain carries TRBV19 and TRBJ2-3; perhaps TRBD2 as D (5 bases). Germline V lookup: CDR1 LNHDA, CDR2 SQIVND (reference sequence). V was clipped by 7 bases and J by 2 bases, with 13 bases between them. CDR3 size: 14 residues. The CDR3 coding sequence is TGTGCCAGTACTACCGGGAAGAACACAGATACGCAGTATTTT. The encoded protein is CASTTGKNTDTQYF.

In regard to this clone: This sample includes further DNA sequences coding for the same CDR3. V is TRBV27 and J is TRBJ1-2, with 10 bases lining up with TRBD1. The CDR3 is 15 amino acids. Germline CDR1 reads MNHEY; CDR2 reads SMNVEV (reference sequence). V shed 5 bases, J shed 3 bases, and the junction held 6 bases outside the gene matches. CDR3: CASSPGQGVDYGYTF. CDR3 nucleotides: TGTGCCAGCAGTCCCGGACAGGGGGTGGACTATGGCTACACCTTC.

This rearrangement joins TRBV7-9 to TRBJ1-2; 8 bases line up with TRBD1. V trimming: 4 bases; J trimming: 4 bases; junction bases outside the gene matches: 17. Germline CDR1 is SEHNR and CDR2 is FQNEAQ (reference sequence). The CDR3 is 18 amino acids. The CDR3, as DNA: TGTGCCAGCAGCTCCCCCGCACCAACAGGGGGAGGGGGCTATGGCTACACCTTC. It translates to CASSSPAPTGGGGYGYTF.

The rearrangement joins TRBV6-5 to TRBJ2-1; the match to TRBD2 covers 12 bases. This CDR3 spans 13 amino acids. CDR1 is MNHEY and CDR2 is SVGAGI in the germline V gene. Trimming at V came to 6 bases and at J to 8 bases, leaving 2 bases not matched to a gene. The CDR3 protein is CASSLAGGYEQFF. CDR3 DNA sequence: TGTGCCAGCAGCCTAGCGGGGGGGTATGAGCAGTTCTTC.

This clone was picked up a small number of times. The J gene is TRBJ2-3, the V gene TRBV5-4, with 7 nucleotides matching TRBD2. J gave up 1 base and V 4 bases, and 3 bases lay outside the gene matches. The CDR3 runs to 14 residues. The V gene's germline CDR1 is SGHNT and CDR2 YYREEE (reference sequence). The CDR3 is CASSPAGGTDTQYF. The DNA for the CDR3 is TGTGCCAGCAGCCCCGCGGGGGGCACAGATACGCAGTATTTT.

The V gene is TRBV30, the J gene TRBJ1-1, with D possibly being TRBD1 (6 bases). The CDR3 length is 14 residues. With 2 bases removed from V and 6 bases from J, the gap between germline ends came to 16 bases. Germline lookup yields CDR1 GTSNPN and CDR2 SVGIG (reference sequence). This CDR3 reads CAWSKRMGAAEAFF. DNA for the CDR3: TGTGCCTGGAGTAAGAGGATGGGGGCGGCTGAAGCTTTCTTT.

This clone was seen only once. Other DNA sequences in the same sample also yield this CDR3. V is TRBV18 and J is TRBJ1-1, with D perhaps TRBD1 (5 bases). The CDR3 is 13 amino acids. The V end was cut by 3 bases, the J end by 2 bases, with 7 bases between. Germline V gene data show CDR1 as KGHSH and CDR2 as LQKENI. The CDR3 region is CASSPQGNTEAFF. The CDR3 bases are TGTGCCAGCTCACCCCAGGGAAACACTGAAGCTTTCTTT. The full variable domain, completed using reference TRBV18 and TRBJ1-1, is NAGVMQNPRHLVRRRGQEARLRCSPMKGHSHVYWYRQLPEEGLKFMVYLQKENIIDESGMPKERFSAEFPKEGPSILRIQQVVRGDSAAYFCASSPQGNTEAFFGQGTRLTVV.

V and J are TRBV14 and TRBJ1-1; D is undetermined. Germline values: CDR1 SGHDN, CDR2 FVKESK. Trimming pared 2 bases from V and 7 bases from J, leaving 11 bases between. There are 13 residues in the CDR3. The CDR3 bases are TGTGCCAGCAGCCAACGAGCCATTATTGAAGCTTTCTTT. Translated, it gives CASSQRAIIEAFF.

The chain links TRBV7-2 to TRBJ2-3; 8 bases agree with TRBD1. Germline V gives CDR1 SGHTA, CDR2 FQGNSA. The CDR3 covers 15 residues. V dropped 4 bases and J dropped 4; count of bases not matched to a gene: 7. As DNA, the CDR3 is TGTGCCAGCAGCTACGGACAGGGAAGAGCAGATACGCAGTATTTT. Encoded protein: CASSYGQGRADTQYF.

The sample holds one count of this clone. The chain links TRBV10-3 to TRBJ2-7; the D gene is possibly TRBD2 (5 bases). The CDR3 spans 12 residues. Trimming took 3 bases from V and 6 from J, leaving 9 bases between them. CDR1 ENHRY and CDR2 SYGVKD come from the germline V gene. The CDR3 DNA follows: TGTGCCATCAGTGATTCGGGGTTCGAGCAGTACTTC. Protein sequence: CAISDSGFEQYF.

J is TRBJ2-2 and V is TRBV6-4; 9 bases line up with TRBD1. The V segment lost 8 bases and the J segment 4 bases; nucleotides outside the gene matches: 14. Germline loops: CDR1 MRHNA, CDR2 SNTAGT. The CDR3 covers 17 residues. DNA for the CDR3: TGTGCCAGCGGCGGGACCCAACAGGGGGCGGGCACCGGGGAGCTGTTTTTT. Translated, it gives CASGGTQQGAGTGELFF.

The chain joins TRBV6-2 or TRBV6-3 to TRBJ2-7, with 8 bases lining up with TRBD1. Germline assignment: CDR1 MNHEY and CDR2 SVGEGT. V shed 2 bases and J 2 bases; nucleotides not matched to a gene: 5. The CDR3 runs 15 residues. CDR3 in amino acids: CASSYAETGAYEQYF. In DNA, the CDR3 is TGTGCCAGCAGTTACGCCGAGACAGGGGCCTACGAGCAGTACTTC.

The rearrangement joins TRBV7-3 to TRBJ2-1, with 7 bases lining up with TRBD2. Germline V gene data show CDR1 as SGHTA and CDR2 as FQGTGA. Trimming cost V 0 bases and J 1 base; bases outside gene matches: 3. CDR3 length: 16 amino acids. This CDR3 reads CASSLTGGWSYNEQFF. The DNA for the CDR3 is TGTGCCAGCAGCTTAACGGGGGGGTGGTCCTACAATGAGCAGTTCTTC.

The V call is TRBV18, the J call TRBJ1-2; maybe TRBD1 (6 bases). Looked up from germline, CDR1 is KGHSH and CDR2 is LQKENI. The CDR3 contains 13 residues. Trimming pared 6 bases from V and 7 bases from J, leaving 15 bases between. As DNA, the CDR3 is TGTGCCAGCTCCCCGGGACAAGGCTTTGGCTACACCTTC. Residues: CASSPGQGFGYTF.

The V gene is TRBV19, the J gene TRBJ2-5; D is possibly TRBD2 (7 bases). This CDR3 comprises 15 residues. The V gene lost 7 bases and the J gene lost 2 bases, with 17 bases spanning the gap. In germline, CDR1 is LNHDA, CDR2 SQIVND (reference sequence). This CDR3 is CASKRGASGQETQYF. The DNA of the CDR3 is TGTGCCAGTAAAAGGGGGGCTAGCGGACAAGAGACCCAGTACTTC. The whole variable domain, filled in from reference TRBV19 and TRBJ2-5, reads DGGITQSPKYLFRKEGQNVTLSCEQNLNHDAMYWYRQDPGQGLRLIYYSQIVNDFQKGDIAEGYSVSREKKESFPLTVTSAQKNPTAFYLCASKRGASGQETQYFGPGTRLLVL.

This clone was recorded once. The chain employs TRBV27 and TRBJ2-1; TRBD2 agrees at 10 bases. Per the germline V gene, CDR1 is MNHEY and CDR2 is SMNVEV (reference sequence). The trim removed 6 bases at V and 5 bases at J, leaving 7 bases unmatched. The CDR3 is made up of 15 amino acids. For the CDR3, the DNA is TGTGCCAGCAGGCCCGGGACTAGCGTCCACAATGAGCAGTTCTTC. It is translated as CASRPGTSVHNEQFF.

The chain carries TRBV5-1 and TRBJ1-2; no firm D call. There are 16 residues in the CDR3. Trimming shortened V by 1 base and J by 0 bases, and 13 bases separated the two germline ends. Germline V gene data show CDR1 as SGHRS and CDR2 as YFSETQ. The CDR3 DNA sequence: TGCGCCAGCAGCTTGAACCGGGTCGAAACTAACTATGGCTACACCTTC. It yields the protein CASSLNRVETNYGYTF.

V and J are TRBV29-1 and TRBJ2-1, with 9 bases lining up with TRBD1. The length of the CDR3 is 18 residues. Germline values: CDR1 SQVTM, CDR2 ANQGSEA. The V segment lost 3 bases and the J segment 0 bases; nucleotides outside the gene matches: 12. The CDR3 DNA follows: TGCAGCGTTGATCGGGGACAGGGCTTCACCTACTCCTACAATGAGCAGTTCTTC. Protein: CSVDRGQGFTYSYNEQFF.

Only a few counts were recorded for this clone. This sequence joins TRBV6-5 and TRBJ1-2; no definite D call. CDR1 and CDR2 (germline): MNHEY, SVGAGI. The CDR3 length is 12 residues. Trimming took 9 bases from V and 2 from J, leaving 10 bases between them. DNA for the CDR3: TGTGCCAGTTCCGAGAACAACTATGGCTACACCTTC. Translating gives CASSENNYGYTF.

The V call is TRBV11-3, the J call TRBJ2-5; 7 nucleotides line up with TRBD1. Germline CDR1 SGHNT, CDR2 YENEEA. The junction had 6 bases not matched to a gene; V was cut back by 5 bases and J by 3 bases. The CDR3 has 14 residues. The CDR3 DNA reads as TGTGCCAGCAGCAAACGGGACAGAAAAGAGACCCAGTACTTC. This encodes CASSKRDRKETQYF.

The chain links TRBV5-6 to TRBJ2-7; D unclear. This CDR3 contains 13 residues. Trimming left V 6 bases short and J 2 bases short, with 12 bases between. The germline gives CDR1 SGHDT, CDR2 YYEEEE. CDR3 sequence (DNA): TGTGCCAGCACGAGACTGATCACCTACGAGCAGTACTTC. The encoded protein is CASTRLITYEQYF.

CDR3 loop: CASSSARGNTIYF. In nucleotides, the CDR3 is TGTGCCAGCAGTTCGGCGAGGGGAAACACCATATATTTT. The V call is TRBV6-5, the J call TRBJ1-3; D not certain. The V gene lost 4 bases and the J gene lost 4 bases, with 8 bases spanning the gap. Germline lookup yields CDR1 MNHEY and CDR2 SVGAGI. This CDR3 region has 13 residues.

V usage is TRBV2 and J usage is TRBJ2-1; 8 nucleotides line up with TRBD1. In germline, CDR1 is SNHLY, CDR2 FYNNEI. The CDR3 is 15 amino acids. After removal of 5 bases from V and 1 base from J, the junction contained 4 bases not matched to a gene. The CDR3 reads CASSWTGMSYNEQFF. DNA for the CDR3: TGTGCCAGCAGTTGGACAGGGATGTCCTACAATGAGCAGTTCTTC.

The chain combines TRBV25-1 with TRBJ1-2; D may be TRBD1 (5 bases). The CDR3 contains 16 residues. V shed 4 bases and J shed 3 bases, with 18 bases lying between them. Germline CDR1 is MGHDK and CDR2 is SYGVNS. The CDR3 loop is CASSGWPGKGDYGYTF. Here the CDR3 DNA reads TGTGCCAGCAGTGGATGGCCAGGGAAGGGTGACTATGGCTACACCTTC.

The chain carries TRBV6-2 or TRBV6-3 and TRBJ1-2, with D possibly matching TRBD1 (6 bases). Germline V gene data show CDR1 as MNHEY and CDR2 as SVGEGT. The germline V and J ends were trimmed by 4 bases and 6 bases, with 24 bases remaining between them. CDR3 length: 17 residues. Here the CDR3 reads CASSSRDTLITQDGYTF. In DNA, the CDR3 is TGTGCCAGCAGTTCCAGGGACACTCTCATCACCCAGGATGGCTACACCTTC.

The genes are TRBV3-1 (or the pseudogene TRBV3-2) and TRBJ2-7, with a possible D match to TRBD1 (6 bases). This CDR3 contains 14 residues. V lost 4 bases and J lost 4, with 14 bases in between. CDR1 is LGHDT, CDR2 YNNKEL, per germline (reference sequence). CDR3: CASSLAQGAYEQYF. CDR3 coding DNA: TGTGCCAGCAGCCTCGCACAGGGTGCATACGAGCAGTACTTC.